This T cell receptor (beta chain) was sequenced in a study of blood T cells in healthy people across ages. Germline assignment: CDR1 LGHDT and CDR2 YNNKEL (reference sequence). The CDR3 is 11 residues long. V was pared by 2 bases and J by 5 bases, with 3 bases between. Then a second PCR, running roughly 7 to 11 cycles, was carried out with a sample-barcoded 5' primer and a J-beta primer mix. TCRdb called the 5' RACE reads again in MiXCR, with one record for every CDR3 protein. The repertoire includes around 1,100,000 distinct CDR3 sequences, roughly two fifths of them detected once, and about an eighth sits in the top ten. Every donor gave 8.5 to 10 milliliters of peripheral blood. This clonotype was detected a few times. No antigen is known for it. General study points: Higher naive T cell percentage went strongly together with higher TCR beta diversity. Roughly linear age-related decline in beta diversity appeared, significant by age about 37.

The gene calls are TRBV3-1 and TRBJ1-1; D remains ambiguous. Sample: blood. This clonotype was obtained from a man aged 18 to 29 in good health. The CDR3, as DNA: TGTGCCAGCAGCCAATTTACTGAAGCTTTCTTT. Protein product: CASSQFTEAFF.